In this sample, the clone carrying this T cell receptor (beta chain) turned up once. This CDR3 contains 13 residues. V was shortened by 0 bases and J by 6 bases, with 9 bases between the two germline ends. The germline V gene has CDR1 SEHNR and CDR2 FQNEAQ (reference sequence). The data derive from a study of blood T cell repertoires in COVID-19. Whole-study context: Samples representing acute and convalescent COVID-19 were sourced from the United States, Italy and Spain. Nucleic acid was either cDNA or gDNA, and it came from T cells, B-cell-depleted T cells, or PBMCs.

The method was immunoSEQ multiplex PCR; TCRdb's version includes in-frame clones alone and lacks a portion of them. This table has 85,000 to 100,000 clones, about three quarters appearing once. The origin of this receptor is a man between 50 and 59 years old who had recovered from COVID-19. Sequenced input: peripheral blood. The V and J genes are TRBV7-9 and TRBJ2-7; D might be TRBD2 (6 bases). In nucleotides, the CDR3 is TGTGCCAGCAGCTTAGCACAGGAGGGCGAGCAGTACTTC. It encodes CASSLAQEGEQYF. The complete variable domain, with remaining parts taken from reference TRBV7-9 and TRBJ2-7, reads DTGVSQNPRHKITKRGQNVTFRCDPISEHNRLYWYRQTLGQGPEFLTYFQNEAQLEKSRLLSDRFSAERPKGSFSTLEIQRTEQGDSAMYLCASSLAQEGEQYFGPGTRLTVT.